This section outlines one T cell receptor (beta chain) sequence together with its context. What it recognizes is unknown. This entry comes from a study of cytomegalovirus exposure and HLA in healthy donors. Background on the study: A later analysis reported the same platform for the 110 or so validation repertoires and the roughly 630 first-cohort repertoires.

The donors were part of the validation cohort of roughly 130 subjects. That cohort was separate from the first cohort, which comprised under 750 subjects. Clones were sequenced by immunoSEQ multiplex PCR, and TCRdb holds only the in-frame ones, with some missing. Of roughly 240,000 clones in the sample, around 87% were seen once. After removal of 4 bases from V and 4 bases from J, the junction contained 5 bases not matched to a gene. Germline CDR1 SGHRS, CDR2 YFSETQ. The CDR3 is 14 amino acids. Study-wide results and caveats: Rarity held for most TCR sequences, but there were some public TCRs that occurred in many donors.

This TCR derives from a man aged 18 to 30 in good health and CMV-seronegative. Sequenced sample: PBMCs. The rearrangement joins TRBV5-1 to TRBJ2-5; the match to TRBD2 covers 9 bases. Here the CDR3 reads CASSVGTSRETQYF. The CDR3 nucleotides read TGCGCCAGCAGCGTGGGGACTAGCCGAGAGACCCAGTACTTC.